A single sample is the source of the 32 T cell receptor beta chains below, sequenced in a study of Ad26.COV2.S vaccination and SARS-CoV-2 variants. Stated treatment: around 19 received Ad26.COV2.S at low or high dose, single or two shots; about 5 received placebo; per-sample allocation not given. Specimen acquisition occurred on day 63 following the initial vaccine or placebo injection. Measured with immunoSEQ multiplex PCR; TCRdb has only the in-frame clones, and not every one. The sample consists of some 640,000 clones, around 90% of them appearing once. The specimen was peripheral blood, collected in a trial of Ad26.COV2.S vaccine versus placebo. The receptors stem from a person between 18 and 60 years old who received the Ad26.COV2.S COVID-19 vaccine or a placebo.

This chain joins TRBV9 and TRBJ2-1, with TRBD2 matching 14 bases. Germline V gene data show CDR1 as SGDLS and CDR2 as YYNGEE. The CDR3 extends over 18 amino acids. Germline trimming cut 8 bases from V and 4 bases from J; bases unmatched to any gene: 14. The CDR3 reads CARRNGLAGGLVYNEQFF. CDR3 in DNA: TGTGCCAGGAGGAATGGACTAGCGGGAGGCCTCGTTTACAATGAGCAGTTCTTC.

In regard to this clone: At one of its ends the junction is not consistent with the germline gene, which may arise from a read error. The chain has TRBV10-2 and TRBJ2-7, with D possibly being TRBD2 (5 bases). Germline V gene data show CDR1 as WSHSY and CDR2 as SAAADI. CDR3 length equals 13 residues. The CDR3: CASTERTSYEQYF. The CDR3 bases are TGCGCCAGCACTGAGCGGACTTCCTACGAGCAGTACTTC.

The gene calls are TRBV18 and TRBJ2-7; possibly TRBD1 or TRBD2 for D (7 bases each). V lost 5 bases and J 7 bases, leaving 15 bases between the germline ends. The CDR3 contains 13 residues. In germline, CDR1 is KGHSH, CDR2 LQKENI. The CDR3 DNA reads TGTGCCAGCTCAACCAGACAGGGAGGGGAGCAGTACTTC. It translates to CASSTRQGGEQYF.

Notes on this clone: This same CDR3 is encoded by further DNA sequences in the sample. This chain joins TRBV12-3 or TRBV12-4 and TRBJ2-5, with 7 bases fitting TRBD1. The length of the CDR3 is 13 residues. Losses at the gene ends were 5 bases for V and 4 bases for J; bases not matched to a gene: 4. The CDR3 loop reads CASSRDRGETQYF. CDR3 DNA sequence: TGTGCCAGCAGTCGGGACAGAGGAGAGACCCAGTACTTC.

V is TRBV6-5 and J is TRBJ2-3, with D possibly being TRBD1 or TRBD2 (6 bases each). Germline V gene sequence: CDR1 MNHEY, CDR2 SVGAGI. CDR3 length equals 14 residues. V lost 0 bases and J lost 6, with 10 bases in between. In nucleotides, the CDR3 is TGTGCCAGCAGTTACTCCTTAGGGGGGGATACGCAGTATTTT. Translation: CASSYSLGGDTQYF.

The chain combines TRBV5-4 with TRBJ1-1; D is undetermined. This CDR3 has 15 residues. From germline, CDR1 is SGHNT and CDR2 YYREEE (reference sequence). V dropped 0 bases and J dropped 0 bases, with 9 bases sitting between them. In nucleotides, the CDR3 is TGTGCCAGCAGCTTGGTAGGCGGGTTGAACACTGAAGCTTTCTTT. It specifies CASSLVGGLNTEAFF.

This clone has just a few counts. Other DNA sequences from this sample encode an identical CDR3 as well. V and J are TRBV2 and TRBJ2-5; D might be TRBD1 (6 bases). Between the trimmed V and J ends, which lost 7 bases and 5 bases, there was a span of 14 bases. This CDR3 is built from 13 residues. Germline CDR1 reads SNHLY; CDR2 reads FYNNEI. The CDR3 bases are TGTGCCAGCATTGGCAGGGGAAGGGAGACCCAGTACTTC. Translation: CASIGRGRETQYF.

In this sample, this clone turned up a few times. The gene calls are TRBV7-3 and TRBJ2-7; D gene unclear. This CDR3 has 14 amino acids. CDR1 and CDR2 (germline): SGHTA, FQGTGA. Trimming pared 4 bases from V and 7 bases from J, leaving 17 bases between. The CDR3 loop is CASSSSLDPGEQYF. In DNA form, the CDR3 reads TGTGCCAGCAGCTCATCCTTGGACCCTGGGGAGCAGTACTTC.

The rearrangement links TRBV30 to TRBJ1-1; D remains ambiguous. Germline V CDR1 and CDR2: GTSNPN, SVGIG (reference sequence). Trimming removed 0 bases at V and 1 base at J, with 12 bases between. The CDR3 has 15 amino acids. CDR3 loop: CAWSVGSRGNTEAFF. The CDR3 nucleotides read TGTGCCTGGAGTGTCGGCAGTCGAGGGAACACTGAAGCTTTCTTT.

The J gene is TRBJ1-4, the V gene TRBV12-5; possible D gene TRBD1, 5 bases. CDR3 length equals 14 residues. V lost 5 bases, J lost 3 bases, and 10 bases lay in between. Per germline, CDR1 LGHNT and CDR2 FRNRAP. The CDR3 is CASGPQGPNEKLFF. CDR3 bases: TGTGCTAGTGGTCCTCAGGGTCCTAATGAAAAACTGTTTTTT. Based on the CDR3 plus reference TRBV12-5 and TRBJ1-4, the full variable domain is DARVTQTPRHKVTEMGQEVTMRCQPILGHNTVFWYRQTMMQGLELLAYFRNRAPLDDSGMPKDRFSAEMPDATLATLKIQPSEPRDSAVYFCASGPQGPNEKLFFGSGTQLSVL.

This sequence joins TRBV7-2 and TRBJ1-2; 10 bases align to TRBD1. The trim removed 3 bases at V and 3 bases at J, leaving 4 bases unmatched. This CDR3 comprises 15 residues. The V gene's germline CDR1 is SGHTA and CDR2 FQGNSA. In DNA, the CDR3 is TGTGCCAGCAGCTTTTACGGACAGGGGGACTATGGCTACACCTTC. Translated, it gives CASSFYGQGDYGYTF.

The rearrangement links TRBV7-3 to TRBJ1-2, with D hard to call. Germline V lookup: CDR1 SGHTA, CDR2 FQGTGA. CDR3 length equals 14 residues. V was clipped by 2 bases and J by 4 bases, with 11 bases between them. CDR3 residues: CASSLQEMGYGYTF. The CDR3 DNA sequence: TGTGCCAGCAGCTTACAGGAAATGGGCTATGGCTACACCTTC.

The CDR3 nucleotides read TGTGCCAGCAGGTTCACTAGCACCGGGGAGCTGTTTTTT. Its protein product is CASRFTSTGELFF. V gene TRBV5-8 combines with J gene TRBJ2-2, with a tentative D call TRBD2 (5 bases). This CDR3 spans 13 amino acids. V was cut by 5 bases and J by 4 bases, with 9 bases left in between. From germline, CDR1 is SGHTS and CDR2 YDEGEE.

The V call is TRBV11-2, the J call TRBJ1-5; D might be TRBD1 (5 bases). This CDR3 region has 16 residues. CDR1 is SGHAT and CDR2 is FQNNGV in the germline V gene. The V and J ends lost 1 base and 2 bases respectively, with 12 bases between them. CDR3 nucleotides: TGTGCCAGCAGCTTAGGGCTGGGGGTTGGCAATCAGCCCCAGCATTTT. It translates to CASSLGLGVGNQPQHF.

This sequence joins TRBV6-5 and TRBJ2-7; 8 bases map to TRBD1. The germline V gene has CDR1 MNHEY and CDR2 SVGAGI. This CDR3 contains 15 residues. The trim removed 8 bases at V and 1 base at J, leaving 10 bases unmatched. In nucleotides, the CDR3 is TGTGCCAGCTCCGGCGACAGGGGTAAATCCTACGAGCAGTACTTC. Its translation is CASSGDRGKSYEQYF.

V and J are TRBV2 and TRBJ2-1; 8 nucleotides agree with TRBD1. Trimming removed 7 bases from V and 9 bases from J; junction bases left unmatched: 11. The CDR3 loop spans 14 amino acids. CDR1 and CDR2 from the germline V gene are SNHLY and FYNNEI. The CDR3 bases are TGTGCCAGCAAGGGGACAGGCATTTTTAGTGAGCAGTTCTTC. Protein sequence: CASKGTGIFSEQFF.

V gene TRBV7-9 combines with J gene TRBJ2-1, with 10 positions matching TRBD1. J lost 7 bases, V lost 5 bases, and 11 bases had no gene match. The length of the CDR3 is 16 residues. The V gene's germline CDR1 is SEHNR and CDR2 FQNEAQ (reference sequence). CDR3 loop: CASSPRDRGTGNEQFF. The CDR3 region has the DNA TGTGCCAGCAGCCCCCGGGACAGGGGAACGGGGAATGAGCAGTTCTTC. Based on the CDR3 plus reference TRBV7-9 and TRBJ2-1, the full variable domain is DTGVSQNPRHKITKRGQNVTFRCDPISEHNRLYWYRQTLGQGPEFLTYFQNEAQLEKSRLLSDRFSAERPKGSFSTLEIQRTEQGDSAMYLCASSPRDRGTGNEQFFGPGTRLTVL.

The J gene is TRBJ2-7, the V gene TRBV6-2 or TRBV6-3, with D unclear. The CDR3 runs 15 residues. Looked up from germline, CDR1 is MNHEY and CDR2 is SVGEGT. V dropped 0 bases and J dropped 3 bases, with 12 bases sitting between them. CDR3 sequence (DNA): TGTGCCAGCAGTTACTCTAGCCGGGTCCTCTACGAGCAGTACTTC. This encodes CASSYSSRVLYEQYF.

V gene TRBV9 combines with J gene TRBJ1-2; TRBD1 aligns across 9 bases. The CDR3 consists of 12 residues. V gave up 10 bases and J gave up 8 bases; unmatched junction bases: 9. Germline V gene data show CDR1 as SGDLS and CDR2 as YYNGEE. CDR3 sequence reads: CARDRVRWGYTF. The CDR3 DNA sequence: TGTGCCCGGGACAGGGTACGGTGGGGCTACACCTTC.

The chain has TRBV12-3 or TRBV12-4 and TRBJ1-2, with D unclear. This CDR3 is 12 amino acids long. Trimming cost V 6 bases and J 5 bases, with 10 bases left between them. The CDR3 DNA sequence: TGTGCCAGCAGCCCCGTGGGGTATGGCTACACCTTC. Residues: CASSPVGYGYTF.

The chain recombines TRBV9 with TRBJ2-3; D unclear. Trimming shortened V by 0 bases and J by 0 bases, and 11 bases separated the two germline ends. The germline V gene encodes CDR1 SGDLS and CDR2 YYNGEE. CDR3 size: 16 residues. The CDR3 is CASSVGTLTSTDTQYF. CDR3 bases: TGTGCCAGCAGCGTAGGGACGCTTACTAGCACAGATACGCAGTATTTT.

J is TRBJ1-1 and V is TRBV10-2, with D perhaps matching TRBD1 (5 bases). The CDR3 runs 11 residues. V was pared by 7 bases and J by 3 bases, with 6 bases between. The germline V gene has CDR1 WSHSY and CDR2 SAAADI. This chain's CDR3 is CASKGDTEAFF. The CDR3 DNA follows: TGCGCCAGCAAAGGGGACACTGAAGCTTTCTTT.

The table lists this clone with many counts. The chain has TRBV19 and TRBJ1-1; TRBD1 matches at 7 bases. Germline CDR1 reads LNHDA; CDR2 reads SQIVND (reference sequence). The junction had 5 bases not matched to a gene; V was cut back by 5 bases and J by 5 bases. The CDR3 runs to 13 residues. The CDR3 loop is CASSASRGTEAFF. CDR3 DNA: TGTGCCAGTAGTGCATCCAGGGGGACTGAAGCTTTCTTT.

The V call is TRBV27, the J call TRBJ1-6, with D perhaps TRBD1 (6 bases). The V end lost 2 bases, the J end lost 9 bases, and 14 bases lay between the germline ends. The CDR3 totals 15 residues. Looked up from germline, CDR1 is MNHEY and CDR2 is SMNVEV (reference sequence). CDR3: CASSLDRSGGSPLHF. CDR3 nucleotides: TGTGCCAGCAGTTTAGACAGGTCCGGGGGTTCACCCCTCCACTTT.

The chain links TRBV5-1 to TRBJ1-2; a possible D gene is TRBD1 (6 bases). In germline, CDR1 is SGHRS, CDR2 YFSETQ. The CDR3 consists of 14 residues. The V gene lost 2 bases and the J gene lost 3 bases, with 11 bases spanning the gap. CDR3 nucleotide sequence: TGCGCCAGCAGCTTTTCAGGGGAGGACTATGGCTACACCTTC. This gives the protein CASSFSGEDYGYTF.

The V call is TRBV5-4, the J call TRBJ2-3, with D perhaps matching TRBD2 (7 bases). CDR1 is SGHNT and CDR2 is YYREEE in the germline V gene (reference sequence). Between the trimmed V and J ends, which lost 3 bases and 3 bases, there was a span of 23 bases. The CDR3 is made up of 18 amino acids. CDR3 nucleotide sequence: TGTGCCAGCAGCTGGCCGGGGGGTCGGGCGGGGACAACAGATACGCAGTATTTT. It translates to CASSWPGGRAGTTDTQYF.

This chain joins TRBV6-5 and TRBJ2-6; D is possibly TRBD1 (6 bases). V was shortened by 4 bases and J by 4 bases, with 11 bases between the two germline ends. The CDR3 covers 15 residues. The germline V gene encodes CDR1 MNHEY and CDR2 SVGAGI. CDR3 region: CASSLTGSGANVLTF. The CDR3 DNA follows: TGTGCCAGCAGTTTAACAGGGTCAGGGGCCAACGTCCTGACTTTC.

Comment on this clone: The sample has other DNA sequences that encode this CDR3 too. The chain joins TRBV7-9 to TRBJ1-1; tentatively, D is TRBD1 (5 bases). The CDR3 consists of 12 residues. Germline V gene lookup returns CDR1 SEHNR and CDR2 FQNEAQ (reference sequence). The V gene lost 1 base and the J gene lost 7 bases, with 7 bases spanning the gap. CDR3 sequence reads: CASSLVQGEAFF. CDR3 nucleotides: TGTGCCAGCAGCTTAGTTCAGGGTGAAGCTTTCTTT.

J is TRBJ2-7 and V is TRBV18; D is ambiguous. The CDR3 covers 14 residues. Trimming took 3 bases from V and 6 from J, leaving 15 bases between them. The germline CDR1 and CDR2 sequences are KGHSH and LQKENI. CDR3: CASSPPWVFGEQYF. The CDR3 nucleotides are TGTGCCAGCTCACCCCCTTGGGTTTTCGGCGAGCAGTACTTC. The full variable domain, in which reference TRBV18 and TRBJ2-7 provide the parts outside the CDR3, is NAGVMQNPRHLVRRRGQEARLRCSPMKGHSHVYWYRQLPEEGLKFMVYLQKENIIDESGMPKERFSAEFPKEGPSILRIQQVVRGDSAAYFCASSPPWVFGEQYFGPGTRLTVT.

This clone appeared a few times. The chain carries TRBV6-2 or TRBV6-3 and TRBJ2-5; a weak D match, TRBD1 (6 bases). V was trimmed by 4 bases and J by 5 bases, leaving 17 bases between them. In germline, CDR1 is MNHEY, CDR2 SVGEGT. CDR3 length: 15 residues. In DNA, the CDR3 is TGTGCCAGCAGTTGGGGCGTGGGGGCTCGGGAGACCCAGTACTTC. Its protein is CASSWGVGARETQYF.

This clone turned up a few times. V is TRBV3-1 (or the pseudogene TRBV3-2) and J is TRBJ1-5; TRBD1 matches 7 bases. The CDR3 has 16 residues. Germline CDR1 reads LGHDT; CDR2 reads YNNKEL (reference sequence). Trimming took 5 bases from V and 2 from J; bases not matched to a gene: 9. CDR3 protein: CASSSSGTVGNQPQHF. The CDR3 DNA is TGTGCCAGCAGCTCAAGCGGGACAGTCGGCAATCAGCCCCAGCATTTT.

The chain recombines TRBV5-4 with TRBJ2-5; 7 bases align to TRBD2. Per the germline V gene, CDR1 is SGHNT and CDR2 is YYREEE (reference sequence). This CDR3 comprises 15 residues. The V segment lost 0 bases and the J segment 2 bases; nucleotides outside the gene matches: 4. The CDR3 bases are TGTGCCAGCAGCTTGGCGAGCGGGGTACAAGAGACCCAGTACTTC. It yields the protein CASSLASGVQETQYF.